The 10 T cell receptor beta chains below all came from one sample that was sequenced in a study of human T cells and chemical hapten exposure. MiXCR, applied by TCRdb to the RACE reads, yields one record per CDR3 protein. The sample lists approximately 370,000 distinct CDR3 sequences; around 5.5% were seen once. The time point is: pre-sensitization, week 0. Treatment denoted: therapeutic diphenylcyclopropenone sensitization with weekly scalp DPC. This sample comprised whole blood, obtained in connection with sensitization to the hapten diphenylcyclopropenone (DPC). The receptor source for this set is a woman under 30 with alopecia areata. Some clones in this sample may be carry-over from other donors' samples.

This clonotype has only a few counts. The V gene is TRBV28, the J gene TRBJ1-1; no clear D. Germline CDR1 is MDHEN and CDR2 is SYDVKM. The CDR3 is made up of 15 amino acids. Trimming cost V 5 bases and J 4 bases, with 17 bases left between them. The CDR3 here is CASSPAVEHLTEAFF. The CDR3 nucleotides are TGTGCCAGCAGTCCCGCCGTTGAGCACCTCACTGAAGCTTTCTTT.

The chain has TRBV5-1 and TRBJ1-2, with 12 positions matching TRBD1. Germline-derived CDR1 and CDR2 are SGHRS and YFSETQ. Trimming removed 4 bases from V and 6 bases from J; junction bases left unmatched: 1. CDR3 size: 13 residues. The CDR3 is CASSGTGGDGYTF. The CDR3 DNA is TGCGCCAGCAGCGGGACAGGGGGCGATGGCTACACCTTC.

In this sample, this clonotype turned up many times. The chain recombines TRBV29-1 with TRBJ2-3; a weak D match, TRBD1 (5 bases). Trimming stripped 4 bases from V and 0 bases from J, with 8 bases between. There are 13 residues in the CDR3. Germline CDR1 reads SQVTM; CDR2 reads ANQGSEA. The CDR3 here is CSVVWGSTDTQYF. In DNA, the CDR3 is TGCAGCGTTGTTTGGGGCAGCACAGATACGCAGTATTTT.

This clonotype was detected many times. The rearrangement links TRBV14 to TRBJ2-3; D tentatively fits TRBD1 or TRBD2 (5 bases each). Trimming took off 4 bases at V and 5 bases at J, with 13 bases between the two ends. This CDR3 has 14 residues. In germline, CDR1 is SGHDN, CDR2 FVKESK. CDR3 in DNA: TGTGCCAGCAGCCCGGGACCGAACCAAGATACGCAGTATTTT. As protein: CASSPGPNQDTQYF.

The chain recombines TRBV12-3 or TRBV12-4 with TRBJ1-5, with 8 bases fitting TRBD1. Trimming removed 7 bases from V and 1 base from J; junction bases left unmatched: 6. The CDR3 extends over 15 amino acids. The CDR3 loop is CASNDDRGSNQPQHF. CDR3 in DNA: TGTGCCAGCAACGATGACAGGGGCAGCAATCAGCCCCAGCATTTT.

There are many counts of this clonotype. The chain joins TRBV6-2 or TRBV6-3 to TRBJ2-2; D is possibly TRBD2 (6 bases). V was cut by 5 bases and J by 0 bases, with 10 bases left in between. The CDR3 runs to 15 residues. Germline loops: CDR1 MNHEY, CDR2 SVGEGT. CDR3 in DNA: TGTGCCAGCAGTCCCCCGGGGGCGAACACCGGGGAGCTGTTTTTT. This gives the protein CASSPPGANTGELFF.

This clonotype was detected a few times. The chain is built from TRBV7-2 and TRBJ1-2; D gene uncertain. The germline V gene encodes CDR1 SGHTA and CDR2 FQGNSA. The CDR3 consists of 13 residues. V dropped 5 bases and J dropped 4 bases, with 11 bases sitting between them. This CDR3 is CASSLPQPYGYTF. The CDR3 DNA follows: TGTGCCAGCAGCCTCCCCCAACCCTATGGCTACACCTTC.

A remark on this clonotype: This may come from a read error, since a much larger clone is one base off. This chain links TRBV12-3 or TRBV12-4 with TRBJ1-1; D is unclear. This CDR3 has 13 amino acids. The CDR3 bases are TGTGCCAGCAGCCCCTTCCCTTCCGCTGAAGATTTCTTT. The encoded protein is CASSPFPSAEDFF.

A word on this clonotype: A far larger clone lies a single base away; this is likely a read error. Given the absence of the conserved phenylalanine or tryptophan at the CDR3 end, a read error is likely. The rearrangement joins TRBV7-2 to TRBJ2-3, with D hard to call. This CDR3 has 12 amino acids. Trimming left V 5 bases short and J 1 base short, with 4 bases between. Germline V gene data show CDR1 as SGHTA and CDR2 as FQGNSA. CDR3 residues: CASSPRTDTQYV. The CDR3 DNA is TGTGCCAGCAGCCCCCGCACAGATACGCAGTATGTT.

This clonotype has more than one count but fewer than ten. The chain combines TRBV2 with TRBJ1-6; the D gene is possibly TRBD1 (5 bases). Germline V gene sequence: CDR1 SNHLY, CDR2 FYNNEI. The CDR3 sequence is 15 residues long. V was trimmed by 1 base and J by 9 bases, leaving 13 bases between them. This CDR3 is CASSEDQGLGSPLHF. The CDR3 coding sequence is TGTGCCAGCAGTGAAGATCAGGGCCTGGGTTCACCCCTCCACTTT.